The clone carrying this T cell receptor (beta chain) was observed a handful of times. The antigen remains unidentified. Germline V gene sequence: CDR1 MNHEY, CDR2 SVGAGI. V lost 7 bases to trimming and J lost 3 bases; unmatched junction nucleotides: 15. This CDR3 region has 17 residues. The 5'RACE template-switching step produced TCR cDNA and added a universal primer site and UMIs. TCRdb re-called the 5' RACE reads with MiXCR, one entry per CDR3 protein. The repertoire includes hundreds of thousands of distinct CDR3 sequences, 15% to 20% of them detected once, and around 15% sits in the top ten. The record originates from a study of T cells after yellow fever vaccination. Study observations and caveats: Faster peaking, at day 5 versus 15, marked a secondary response that was weaker. Just a small share of clonotypes turned up in the CD4 compartment as well as the CD8 compartment. Post-booster repertoires contained most primary-vaccination clones again (roughly 96% CD4, 88% CD8).

The chain joins TRBV6-5 to TRBJ2-7, with 10 bases matching TRBD2. This specimen consisted of PBMCs, obtained 15 days after the yellow fever booster vaccination. The source of this sequence is a man aged 30 to 45 who received the YFV17D yellow fever vaccine. The CDR3 protein is CASTHSWGTSVGYEQYF. The CDR3 nucleotides are TGTGCCAGCACTCACTCCTGGGGGACTAGCGTGGGCTACGAGCAGTACTTC.